The 2 T cell receptor beta chains presented below share a single source sample, sequenced in a study of control samples from healthy donors and cancer patients. Only in-frame clones appear in the TCRdb table, and some are missing; sequencing was by immunoSEQ multiplex PCR. The profile shows 84,000 or so clones, roughly 82% of them singletons. Sequenced material: PBMCs. Receptors originate from a man aged 60 to 69 with head and neck cancer.

The V and J genes are TRBV5-6 and TRBJ2-2; no clear D. Germline lookup yields CDR1 SGHDT and CDR2 YYEEEE. Trimming took off 2 bases at V and 0 bases at J, with 14 bases between the two ends. CDR3 length: 17 amino acids. The DNA for the CDR3 is TGTGCCAGCAGCTTTTACTCTCCCCACGCGAACACCGGGGAGCTGTTTTTT. Translating it yields CASSFYSPHANTGELFF.

The CDR3, as DNA: TGTGCCAGCAGCCAAGGAGGGCCTCCCTACAATGAGCAGTTCTTC. This sequence encodes CASSQGGPPYNEQFF. The chain couples TRBV9 to TRBJ2-1; TRBD2 is a possible D gene (6 bases). The length of the CDR3 is 15 residues. V was trimmed by 4 bases and J by 2 bases, leaving 13 bases between them. The germline V gene has CDR1 SGDLS and CDR2 YYNGEE.